This T cell receptor beta chain was captured by sequencing in a study of shared clonotypes between healthy human individuals. The CDR3 spans 17 residues. CDR1 and CDR2 (germline): SGHDT, YYEEEE. Trimming at V came to 3 bases and at J to 3 bases, leaving 11 bases not matched to a gene. Remarks on this clone: Its antigen is unidentified.

The table came from immunoSEQ multiplex PCR; TCRdb's copy has only in-frame clones and leaves some out. Of more than 550,000 clones in the sample, roughly two thirds were seen once. General study results and limits: The diversity represented, both genetic and in exposure history, was limited by few donors.

The receptor was isolated from a woman younger than 45 in good health. The sequenced material came from memory CD4+ T cells sorted from blood. Subset meaning: CD45RA-negative fraction. The rearrangement joins TRBV5-6 to TRBJ1-1; 10 bases are a match to TRBD1. The CDR3 DNA reads TGTGCCAGCAGCTCTTGGACAGGGGGAGGCCTCCACACTGAAGCTTTCTTT. Its protein is CASSSWTGGGLHTEAFF.